This TCR beta chain was sequenced for a study of CXCR3-negative and CXCR3-positive naive CD8 T cells. The study, taken as a whole, reports: TRB CDR3s of CXCR3-positive naive cells were more hydrophobic than those of CXCR3-negative naive cells.

As for this clonotype: What it binds is unknown.

Libraries were UMI-labeled 5' RACE TRB cDNA. TCRdb re-called the 5' RACE reads; one entry per CDR3 protein, DNA not given. This table lists tens of thousands of distinct CDR3 sequences. This CDR3 contains 15 residues. Germline V gene data show CDR1 as MGHDK and CDR2 as SYGVNS. This rearrangement joins TRBV25-1 to TRBJ2-3; absent DNA, TCRdb's TRBD1 call cannot be checked. Sequenced: naive CXCR3+ CD8+ T cells from blood. Subset denoted: CD45RO-CCR7+CD27+CD95- naive CD8+ T cells expressing CXCR3 (TNR3+). This TCR derives from a human donor in good health. Some clones in this sample may be carry-over from other donors' samples. The CDR3 spells CASSGRTGSTDTQYF.